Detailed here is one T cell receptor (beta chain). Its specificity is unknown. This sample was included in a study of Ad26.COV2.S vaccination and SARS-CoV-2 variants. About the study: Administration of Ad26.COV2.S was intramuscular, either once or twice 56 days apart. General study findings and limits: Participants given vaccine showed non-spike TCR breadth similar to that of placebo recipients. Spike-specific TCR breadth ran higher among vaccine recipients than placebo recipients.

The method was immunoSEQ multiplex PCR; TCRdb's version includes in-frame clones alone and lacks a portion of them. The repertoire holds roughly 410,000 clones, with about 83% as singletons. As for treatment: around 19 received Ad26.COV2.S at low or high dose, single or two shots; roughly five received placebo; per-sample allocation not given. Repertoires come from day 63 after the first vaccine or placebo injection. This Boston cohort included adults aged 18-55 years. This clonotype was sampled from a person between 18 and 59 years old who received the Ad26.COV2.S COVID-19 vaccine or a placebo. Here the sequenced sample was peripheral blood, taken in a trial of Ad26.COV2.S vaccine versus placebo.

CDR3 DNA: TGTGCCAGCAGCCAAGATAGGGACAGACACTACGAGCAGTACTTC. It codes for CASSQDRDRHYEQYF. This chain uses TRBV3-1 (or the pseudogene TRBV3-2) with TRBJ2-7, with 7 bases aligning to TRBD1. The J segment lost 3 bases and the V segment lost 0 bases, leaving 5 bases of the junction unmatched. This CDR3 contains 15 residues. Germline CDR1 LGHDT, CDR2 YNNKEL (reference sequence).